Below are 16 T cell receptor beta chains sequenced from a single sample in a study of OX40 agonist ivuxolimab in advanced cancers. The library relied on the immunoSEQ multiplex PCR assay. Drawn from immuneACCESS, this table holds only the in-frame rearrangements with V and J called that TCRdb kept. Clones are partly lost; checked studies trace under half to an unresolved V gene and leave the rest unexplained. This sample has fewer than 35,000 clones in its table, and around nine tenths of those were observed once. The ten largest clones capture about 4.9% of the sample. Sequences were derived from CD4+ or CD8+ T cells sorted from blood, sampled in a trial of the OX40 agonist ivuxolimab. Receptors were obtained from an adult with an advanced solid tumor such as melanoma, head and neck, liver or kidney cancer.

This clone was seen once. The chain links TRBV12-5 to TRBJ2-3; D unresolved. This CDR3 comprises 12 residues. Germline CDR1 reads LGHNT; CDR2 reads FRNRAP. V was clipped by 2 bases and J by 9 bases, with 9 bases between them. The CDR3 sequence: CASGLPGVTQYF. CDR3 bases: TGTGCTAGTGGTTTGCCTGGGGTCACGCAGTATTTT.

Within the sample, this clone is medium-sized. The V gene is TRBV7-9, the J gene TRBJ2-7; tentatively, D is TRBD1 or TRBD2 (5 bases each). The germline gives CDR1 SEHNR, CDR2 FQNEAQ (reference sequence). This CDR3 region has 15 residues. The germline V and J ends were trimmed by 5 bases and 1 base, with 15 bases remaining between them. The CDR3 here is CASSRLGDPSYEQYF. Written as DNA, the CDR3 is TGTGCCAGCAGCCGGTTGGGGGATCCTTCCTACGAGCAGTACTTC. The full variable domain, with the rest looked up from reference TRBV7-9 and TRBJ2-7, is DTGVSQNPRHKITKRGQNVTFRCDPISEHNRLYWYRQTLGQGPEFLTYFQNEAQLEKSRLLSDRFSAERPKGSFSTLEIQRTEQGDSAMYLCASSRLGDPSYEQYFGPGTRLTVT.

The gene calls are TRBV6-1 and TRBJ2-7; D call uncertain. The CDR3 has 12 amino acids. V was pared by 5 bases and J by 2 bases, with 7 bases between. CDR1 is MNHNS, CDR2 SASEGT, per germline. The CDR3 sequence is CASSPGAYEQYV. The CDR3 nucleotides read TGTGCCAGCAGTCCGGGCGCCTACGAGCAGTACGTC.

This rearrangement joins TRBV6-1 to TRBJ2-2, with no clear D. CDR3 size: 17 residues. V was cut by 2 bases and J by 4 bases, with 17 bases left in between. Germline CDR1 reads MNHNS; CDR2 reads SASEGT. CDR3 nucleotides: TGTGCCAGCAGTGAAAGGGTCTGGGTGGATACCACCGGGGAGCTGTTTTTT. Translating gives CASSERVWVDTTGELFF.

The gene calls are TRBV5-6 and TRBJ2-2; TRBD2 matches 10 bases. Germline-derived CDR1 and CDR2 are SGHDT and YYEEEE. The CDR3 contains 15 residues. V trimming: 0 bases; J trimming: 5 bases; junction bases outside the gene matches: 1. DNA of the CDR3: TGTGCCAGCAGCTTGGGACTAGCGGGTACCGGGGAGCTGTTTTTT. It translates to CASSLGLAGTGELFF.

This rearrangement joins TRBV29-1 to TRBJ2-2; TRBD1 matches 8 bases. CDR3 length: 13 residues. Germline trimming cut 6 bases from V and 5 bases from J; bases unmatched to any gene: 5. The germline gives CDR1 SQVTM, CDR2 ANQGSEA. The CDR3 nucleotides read TGCAGCGTCAGAACAGGGGGAACCGGGGAGCTGTTTTTT. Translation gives CSVRTGGTGELFF.

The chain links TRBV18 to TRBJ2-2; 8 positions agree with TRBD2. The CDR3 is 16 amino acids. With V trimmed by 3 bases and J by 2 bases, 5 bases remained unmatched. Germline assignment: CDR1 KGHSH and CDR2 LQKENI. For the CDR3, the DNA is TGTGCCAGCTCACCCGAGCGGGGGAGAAACACCGGGGAGCTGTTTTTT. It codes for CASSPERGRNTGELFF.

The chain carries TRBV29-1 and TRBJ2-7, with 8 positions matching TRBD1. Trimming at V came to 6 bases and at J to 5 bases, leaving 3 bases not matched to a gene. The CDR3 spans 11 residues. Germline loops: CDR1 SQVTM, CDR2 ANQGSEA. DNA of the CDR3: TGCAGCGTGGCGACAGGGGACGAGCAGTACTTC. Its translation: CSVATGDEQYF.

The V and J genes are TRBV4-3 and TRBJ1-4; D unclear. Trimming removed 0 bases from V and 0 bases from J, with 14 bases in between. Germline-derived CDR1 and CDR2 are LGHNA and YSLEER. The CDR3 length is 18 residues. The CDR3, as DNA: TGCGCCAGCAGCCAAGATCCCGGCAGGAGGTCAACTAATGAAAAACTGTTTTTT. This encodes CASSQDPGRRSTNEKLFF.

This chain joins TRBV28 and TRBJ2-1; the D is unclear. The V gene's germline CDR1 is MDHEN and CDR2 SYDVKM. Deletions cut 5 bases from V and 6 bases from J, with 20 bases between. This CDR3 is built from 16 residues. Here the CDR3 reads CASSPWSLTSLNEQFF. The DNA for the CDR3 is TGTGCCAGCAGTCCTTGGTCCCTCACGAGCCTCAATGAGCAGTTCTTC.

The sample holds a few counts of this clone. Written as DNA, the CDR3 is TGTGCCAGCAGCCCCCGGACTAGCGGGAGCCCCGATACGCAGTATTTT. It is translated as CASSPRTSGSPDTQYF. This chain joins TRBV5-4 and TRBJ2-3, with 13 positions matching TRBD2. The V gene's germline CDR1 is SGHNT and CDR2 YYREEE (reference sequence). Losses at the gene ends were 4 bases for V and 6 bases for J; bases not matched to a gene: 8. The CDR3 sequence is 16 residues long.

The CDR3 reads CASIRGGPTEAFF. The CDR3 DNA sequence: TGTGCCAGTATAAGGGGGGGACCGACTGAAGCTTTCTTT. The chain is built from TRBV19 and TRBJ1-1, with TRBD1 as a possible D gene (6 bases). The CDR3 has 13 residues. The germline CDR1 and CDR2 sequences are LNHDA and SQIVND (reference sequence). V lost 7 bases, J lost 5 bases, and 14 bases lay in between.

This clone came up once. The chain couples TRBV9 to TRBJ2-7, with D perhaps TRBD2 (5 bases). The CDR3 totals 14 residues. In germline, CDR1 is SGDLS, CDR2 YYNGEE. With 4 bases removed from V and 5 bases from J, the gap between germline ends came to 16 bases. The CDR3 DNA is TGTGCCAGCAGCCCAGGCGGGTCCCCCCACGAGCAGTACGTC. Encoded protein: CASSPGGSPHEQYV.

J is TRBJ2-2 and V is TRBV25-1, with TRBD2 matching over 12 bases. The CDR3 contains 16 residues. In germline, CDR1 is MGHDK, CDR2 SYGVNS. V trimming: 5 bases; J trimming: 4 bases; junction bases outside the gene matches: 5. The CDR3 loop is CASSRPSGRATGELFF. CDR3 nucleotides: TGTGCCAGCAGTCGCCCTAGCGGGAGGGCCACCGGGGAGCTGTTTTTT.

The CDR3 spells CASSYSTYQETQYF. In nucleotides, the CDR3 is TGTGCCAGCAGTTACTCGACCTACCAAGAGACCCAGTACTTC. This chain connects TRBV6-5 to TRBJ2-5; D gene ambiguous. Germline CDR1 and CDR2: MNHEY and SVGAGI. The CDR3 consists of 14 residues. Trimming stripped 0 bases from V and 0 bases from J, with 5 bases between.

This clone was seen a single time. This chain's CDR3 is CSGWSYNEQFF. CDR3 sequence (DNA): TGCAGTGGATGGTCTTACAATGAGCAGTTCTTC. V and J are TRBV20-1 and TRBJ2-1; no clear D. V was cut by 7 bases and J by 4 bases, with 8 bases left in between. This CDR3 region has 11 residues. In germline, CDR1 is DFQATT, CDR2 SNEGSKA (reference sequence).